The T cell receptor beta chain described here comes from a study of control samples from healthy donors and cancer patients. Profiled with immunoSEQ multiplex PCR; TCRdb holds only in-frame clones, not every one. The sample lists about 110,000 clones, just under 85% occurring once. Sequenced sample: blood. The source of this sequence is a man aged 18 to 35 in good health.

This CDR3 reads CASSDAGTEQFF. The CDR3 bases are TGTGCCAGCAGTGACGCCGGGACTGAGCAGTTCTTC. V usage is TRBV6-1 and J usage is TRBJ2-1; D possibly matches TRBD1 or TRBD2 (5 bases each). Germline V lookup: CDR1 MNHNS, CDR2 SASEGT. This CDR3 is built from 12 residues. V lost 3 bases and J 9 bases, leaving 9 bases between the germline ends.